Sequencing of this T cell receptor (beta chain) was carried out in a study of cytomegalovirus exposure and HLA in healthy donors. The study's findings and limits: Several V segments, TRBV6-2 and TRBV6-3 among them, could not be told apart and were dropped.

V was pared by 1 base and J by 0 bases, with 12 bases of the junction left unmatched. CDR3 length: 18 residues. Germline V CDR1 and CDR2: SGHRS, YFSETQ. The study ran its PCR with 60 Vbeta and 13 Jbeta primers. Profiling relied on immunoSEQ multiplex PCR, and the TCRdb table lists in-frame clones only, not all of them. The sample consists of 200,000 to 250,000 clones, around 82% of them appearing once. In its sample, this clone was seen a few times. Its matching antigen is unknown. This sequence was found in a young woman in good health and CMV-seronegative. The specimen sequenced was PBMCs. This sequence joins TRBV5-1 and TRBJ1-2; 7 bases are a match to TRBD1. CDR3 sequence reads: CASSLYYIGTAANYGYTF. The CDR3, as DNA: TGCGCCAGCAGCTTGTACTATATCGGGACAGCAGCTAACTATGGCTACACCTTC. The full variable domain, rest sourced from reference TRBV5-1 and TRBJ1-2, is KAGVTQTPRYLIKTRGQQVTLSCSPISGHRSVSWYQQTPGQGLQFLFEYFSETQRNKGNFPGRFSGRQFSNSRSEMNVSTLELGDSALYLCASSLYYIGTAANYGYTFGSGTRLTVV.